This T cell receptor beta chain was documented in a study of T cells in Graves' hyperthyroidism and ophthalmopathy. Study at large: Peripheral blood draws took place at initial diagnosis, ahead of any treatment.

Researchers amplified the TCR beta CDR3 regions from RNA transcripts. When the TCR CDR3 underwent first-round RT-PCR, the HTBI primer set was used. TCRdb reanalysed the multiplex PCR reads using MiXCR and keeps one entry per CDR3 protein. The table lists about 360,000 distinct CDR3 sequences, about 13% of them singletons. This sample holds PBMCs from 8 to 10 ml fresh peripheral blood. Findings and caveats of the study: Most clonotypes expanded in thyroid above 0.001 were likewise present in blood. Ophthalmopathy was separated from stable hyperthyroidism by a 13 V-J model.

This clonotype was found many times. The antigen remains undetermined. The CDR3 has 13 residues. The ends were cut back, 5 bases at V and 1 base at J, with 8 bases in the middle. Germline-derived CDR1 and CDR2 are SGHNT and YENEEA. The chain is built from TRBV11-3 and TRBJ1-1, with D uncertain. The sequenced sample was blood. The sequence came from a woman aged 18-29 years with Graves' hyperthyroidism. Here the CDR3 reads CASSQDGNTEAFF. The DNA for the CDR3 is TGTGCCAGCAGCCAGGACGGGAACACTGAAGCTTTCTTT.